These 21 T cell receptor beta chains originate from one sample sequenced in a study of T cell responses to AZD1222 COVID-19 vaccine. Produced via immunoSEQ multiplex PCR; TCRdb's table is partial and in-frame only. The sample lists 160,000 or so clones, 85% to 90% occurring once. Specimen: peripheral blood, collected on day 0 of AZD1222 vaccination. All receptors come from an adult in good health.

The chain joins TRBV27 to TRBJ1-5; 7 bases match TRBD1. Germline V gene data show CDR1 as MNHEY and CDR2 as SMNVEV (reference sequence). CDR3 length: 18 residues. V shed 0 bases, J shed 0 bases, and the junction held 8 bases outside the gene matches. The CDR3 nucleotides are TGTGCCAGCAGTTTATCAAGAGCAGGGGGGAATAGCAATCAGCCCCAGCATTTT. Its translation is CASSLSRAGGNSNQPQHF.

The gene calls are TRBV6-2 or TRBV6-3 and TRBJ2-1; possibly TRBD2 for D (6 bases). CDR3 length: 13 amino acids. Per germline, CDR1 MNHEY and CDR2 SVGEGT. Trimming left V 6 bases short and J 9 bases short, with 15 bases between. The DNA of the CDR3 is TGTGCCAGCAGCTATCTAGGGCGGGGTGAGCAGTTCTTC. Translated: CASSYLGRGEQFF.

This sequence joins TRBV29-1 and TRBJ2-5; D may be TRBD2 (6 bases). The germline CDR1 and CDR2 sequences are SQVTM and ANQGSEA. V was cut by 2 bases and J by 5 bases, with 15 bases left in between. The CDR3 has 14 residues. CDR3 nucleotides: TGCAGCGTTGAATCTCACACGGGGGTGGAGACCCAGTACTTC. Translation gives CSVESHTGVETQYF.

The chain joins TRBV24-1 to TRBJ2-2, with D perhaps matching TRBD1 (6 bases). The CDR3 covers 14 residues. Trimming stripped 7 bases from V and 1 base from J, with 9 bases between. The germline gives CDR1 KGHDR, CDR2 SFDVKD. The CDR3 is CATRGTLNTGELFF. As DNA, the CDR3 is TGTGCCACCAGGGGGACATTGAACACCGGGGAGCTGTTTTTT.

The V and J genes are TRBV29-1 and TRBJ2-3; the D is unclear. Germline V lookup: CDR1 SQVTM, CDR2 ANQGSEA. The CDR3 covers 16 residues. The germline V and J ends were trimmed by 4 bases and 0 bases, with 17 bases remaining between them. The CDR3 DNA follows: TGCAGCGTTGTAGGTCGAATTGGAGAGAGCACAGATACGCAGTATTTT. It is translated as CSVVGRIGESTDTQYF.

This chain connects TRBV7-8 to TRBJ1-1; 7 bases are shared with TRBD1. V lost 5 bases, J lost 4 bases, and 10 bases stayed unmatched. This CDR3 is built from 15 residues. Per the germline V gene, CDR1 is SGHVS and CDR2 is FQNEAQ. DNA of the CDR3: TGTGCCAGCAGCCGAGAAGGGGGCCTTGGCACTGAAGCTTTCTTT. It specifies CASSREGGLGTEAFF.

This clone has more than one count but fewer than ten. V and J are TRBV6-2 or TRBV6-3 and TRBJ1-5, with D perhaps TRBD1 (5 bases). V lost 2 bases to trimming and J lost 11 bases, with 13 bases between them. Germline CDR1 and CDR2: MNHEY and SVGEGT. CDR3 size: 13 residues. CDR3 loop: CASSYGGSSAQHF. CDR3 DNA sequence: TGTGCCAGCAGTTACGGGGGGAGCTCGGCCCAGCATTTT.

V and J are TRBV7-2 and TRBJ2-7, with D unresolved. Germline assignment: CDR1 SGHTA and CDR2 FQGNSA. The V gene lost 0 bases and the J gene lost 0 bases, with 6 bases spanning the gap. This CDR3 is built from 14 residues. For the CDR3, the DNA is TGTGCCAGCAGCTTAGCAAGAGACTCCTACGAGCAGTACTTC. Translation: CASSLARDSYEQYF. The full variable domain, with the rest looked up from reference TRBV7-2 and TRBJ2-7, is GAGVSQSPSNKVTEKGKDVELRCDPISGHTALYWYRQSLGQGLEFLIYFQGNSAPDKSGLPSDRFSAERTGGSVSTLTIQRTQQEDSAVYLCASSLARDSYEQYFGPGTRLTVT.

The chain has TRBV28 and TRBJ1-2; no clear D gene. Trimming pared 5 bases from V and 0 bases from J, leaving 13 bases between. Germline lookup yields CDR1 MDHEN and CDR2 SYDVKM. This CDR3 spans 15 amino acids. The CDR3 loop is CASSPPVVANYGYTF. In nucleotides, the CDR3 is TGTGCCAGCAGTCCCCCGGTCGTCGCTAACTATGGCTACACCTTC.

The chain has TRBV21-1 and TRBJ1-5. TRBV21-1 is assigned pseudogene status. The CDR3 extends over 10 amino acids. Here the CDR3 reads CASTPGPQHF. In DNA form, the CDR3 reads TGTGCCAGCACCCCCGGGCCCCAGCATTTT.

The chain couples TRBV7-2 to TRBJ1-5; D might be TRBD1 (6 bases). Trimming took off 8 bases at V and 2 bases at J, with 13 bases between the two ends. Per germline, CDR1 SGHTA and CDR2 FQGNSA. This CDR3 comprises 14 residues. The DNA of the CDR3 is TGTGCCAGCGCCAGGACAGTGGGCAATCAGCCCCAGCATTTT. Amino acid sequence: CASARTVGNQPQHF.

The CDR3 DNA sequence: TGTGCCAGCAACCTACAGGTTCCACTTACGGGCACTGAAGCTTTCTTT. This gives the protein CASNLQVPLTGTEAFF. The chain recombines TRBV27 with TRBJ1-1; weak D call: TRBD1 (5 bases). Germline-derived CDR1 and CDR2 are MNHEY and SMNVEV (reference sequence). Trimming cost V 7 bases and J 4 bases, with 22 bases left between them. This CDR3 contains 16 residues.

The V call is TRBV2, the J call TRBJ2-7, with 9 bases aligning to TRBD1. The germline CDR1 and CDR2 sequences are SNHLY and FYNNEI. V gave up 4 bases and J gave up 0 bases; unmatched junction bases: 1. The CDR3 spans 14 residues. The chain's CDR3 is CASSVDRGSYEQYF. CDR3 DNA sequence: TGTGCCAGCAGTGTGGACAGGGGCTCCTACGAGCAGTACTTC.

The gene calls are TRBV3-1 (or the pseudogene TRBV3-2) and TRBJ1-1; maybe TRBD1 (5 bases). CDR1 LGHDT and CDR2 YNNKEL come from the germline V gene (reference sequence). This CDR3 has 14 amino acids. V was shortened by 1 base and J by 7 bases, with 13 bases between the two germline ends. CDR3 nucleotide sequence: TGTGCCAGCAGCCAAGCATCGGTCAGGGATGAAGCTTTCTTT. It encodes CASSQASVRDEAFF.

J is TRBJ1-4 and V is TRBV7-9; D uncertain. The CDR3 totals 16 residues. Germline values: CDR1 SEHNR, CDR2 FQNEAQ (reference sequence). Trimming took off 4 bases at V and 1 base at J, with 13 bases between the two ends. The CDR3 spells CASSSGRTVTNEKLFF. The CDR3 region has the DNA TGTGCCAGCAGCTCCGGAAGGACGGTAACTAATGAAAAACTGTTTTTT.

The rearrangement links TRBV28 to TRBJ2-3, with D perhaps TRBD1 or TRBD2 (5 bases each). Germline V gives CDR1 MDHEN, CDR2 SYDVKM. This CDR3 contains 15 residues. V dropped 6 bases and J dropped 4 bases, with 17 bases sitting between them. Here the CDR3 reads CASSSPSRGPDTQYF. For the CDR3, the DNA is TGTGCCAGCAGCTCCCCCTCCCGGGGACCAGATACGCAGTATTTT.

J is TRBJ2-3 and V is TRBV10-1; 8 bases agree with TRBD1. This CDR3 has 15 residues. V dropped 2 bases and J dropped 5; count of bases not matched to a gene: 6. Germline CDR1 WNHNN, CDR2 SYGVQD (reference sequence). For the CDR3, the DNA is TGCGCCAGCAGTGAGGCCAGGGGGCAGGTAGATACGCAGTATTTT. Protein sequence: CASSEARGQVDTQYF.

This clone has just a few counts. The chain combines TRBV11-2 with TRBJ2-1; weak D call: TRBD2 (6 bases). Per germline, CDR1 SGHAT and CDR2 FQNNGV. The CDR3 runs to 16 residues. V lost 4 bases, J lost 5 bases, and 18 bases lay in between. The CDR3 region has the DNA TGTGCCAGCAGCTCCCTCCGGTGGCGGGGAAACAATGAGCAGTTCTTC. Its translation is CASSSLRWRGNNEQFF.

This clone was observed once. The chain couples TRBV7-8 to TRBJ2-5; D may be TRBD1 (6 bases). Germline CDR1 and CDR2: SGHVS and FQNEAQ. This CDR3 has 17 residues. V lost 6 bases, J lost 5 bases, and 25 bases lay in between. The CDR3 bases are TGTGCCAGCAGTCCCCCTCGTACAGGGACGATACGGGAGACCCAGTACTTC. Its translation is CASSPPRTGTIRETQYF.

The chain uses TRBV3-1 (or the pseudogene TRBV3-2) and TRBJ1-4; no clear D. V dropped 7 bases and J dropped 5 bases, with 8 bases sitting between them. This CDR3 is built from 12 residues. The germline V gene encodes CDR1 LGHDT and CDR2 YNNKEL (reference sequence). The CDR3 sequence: CASTGINEKLFF. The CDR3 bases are TGTGCCAGCACGGGGATCAATGAAAAACTGTTTTTT.

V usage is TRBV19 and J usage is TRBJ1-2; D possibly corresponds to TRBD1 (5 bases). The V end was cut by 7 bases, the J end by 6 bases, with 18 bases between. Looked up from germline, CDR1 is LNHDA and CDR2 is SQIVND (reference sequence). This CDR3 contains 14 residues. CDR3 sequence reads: CASKGKGGGNGYTF. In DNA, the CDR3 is TGTGCCAGTAAGGGGAAGGGAGGAGGAAATGGCTACACCTTC.